The present TCR beta chain was sequenced within a study of long-term antiretroviral therapy in people with HIV. Background on the study: It was about a decade after the earliest samples that the 2015 immediate-ART recommendation appeared.

Study conclusions and caveats: Post-ART samples showed increased diversity that remained below transplant donor control levels. At every time point, clones expanded before ART dominated the repertoire.

Germline assignment: CDR1 MNHEY and CDR2 SMNVEV (reference sequence). V lost 6 bases to trimming and J lost 7 bases, with 6 bases between them. The CDR3 contains 11 residues. This clone appeared a few times. Its antigen is not identified. The run of the v3.0 immunoSEQ assay was at survey level. The assay was immunoSEQ multiplex PCR, and TCRdb's table has in-frame clones only and misses some. The table has approximately 18,000 clones, around four fifths seen once. The rearrangement links TRBV27 to TRBJ1-4; no clear D. The receptor's source is a man under 40 with HIV. The sequenced sample was unsorted PBMCs, obtained less than 2.2 years before starting antiretroviral therapy. CDR3 residues: CASRGGEKLFF. As DNA, the CDR3 is TGTGCCAGCAGGGGTGGTGAAAAACTGTTTTTT.